The 4 T cell receptor beta chains reported below all come from one sample, sequenced in a study of CD8 T cells in Susac syndrome. Random hexamers were used to reverse transcribe the RNA input (about 0.45 to 1 ug). TCRdb re-called the immunoSEQ multiplex PCR reads through MiXCR, storing one row per CDR3 protein. Of about 110,000 distinct CDR3 sequences in the sample, 90% to 96% were seen once. The sample was CD4+ T cells from PBMCs. The receptors shown here come from a human donor in good health.

This chain uses TRBV29-1 with TRBJ2-2, with a tentative D call TRBD2 (7 bases). The V and J ends lost 7 bases and 7 bases respectively, with 19 bases between them. Looked up from germline, CDR1 is SQVTM and CDR2 is ANQGSEA. This CDR3 has 14 residues. The CDR3 region has the DNA TGCAGCGCCGGCCGGGGGGCGGACGGCGGGGAGCTGTTTTTT. As protein: CSAGRGADGGELFF.

Here the CDR3 reads CASSSRGSGSINEQFF. CDR3 nucleotide sequence: TGTGCCAGCTCATCCCGGGGTAGCGGGAGTATCAATGAGCAGTTCTTC. The chain carries TRBV18 and TRBJ2-1; 9 nucleotides agree with TRBD2. The germline V gene encodes CDR1 KGHSH and CDR2 LQKENI. The CDR3 runs 16 residues. V gave up 5 bases and J gave up 6 bases; unmatched junction bases: 11.

The chain employs TRBV3-1 and TRBJ2-7, with 14 nucleotides matching TRBD2. After removal of 1 base from V and 12 bases from J, the junction contained 11 bases not matched to a gene. The CDR3 has 16 residues. Germline assignment: CDR1 LGHDT and CDR2 YNNKEL (reference sequence). For the CDR3, the DNA is TGTGCCAGCAGCCAAGCCAGGGGACTAGCGGGAGTTTCGTGGTACTTC. Amino acids: CASSQARGLAGVSWYF.

CDR3 sequence: CASSLAGKGSPLHF. Here the CDR3 DNA reads TGCGCCAGCAGCTTGGCAGGTAAAGGATCACCCCTCCACTTT. V gene TRBV5-1 combines with J gene TRBJ1-6, with unresolved D. Per the germline V gene, CDR1 is SGHRS and CDR2 is YFSETQ. CDR3 length: 14 amino acids. V gave up 0 bases and J gave up 10 bases, with 11 bases separating them.